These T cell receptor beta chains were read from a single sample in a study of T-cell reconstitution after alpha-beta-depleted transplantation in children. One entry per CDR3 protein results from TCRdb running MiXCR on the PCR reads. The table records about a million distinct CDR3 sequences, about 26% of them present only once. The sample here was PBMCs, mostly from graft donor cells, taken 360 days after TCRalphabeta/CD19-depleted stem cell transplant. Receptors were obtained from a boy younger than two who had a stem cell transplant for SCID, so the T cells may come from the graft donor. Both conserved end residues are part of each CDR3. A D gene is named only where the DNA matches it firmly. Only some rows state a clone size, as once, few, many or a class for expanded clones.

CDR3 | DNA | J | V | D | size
CASGLRGTGELFF | TGTGCCAGCGGGTTAAGGGGCACCGGGGAGCTGTTTTTT | TRBJ2-2 | TRBV6-1 | - | -
CASSLYPDTNTGELFF | TGTGCCAGCAGTTTATACCCGGATACGAACACCGGGGAGCTGTTTTTT | TRBJ2-2 | TRBV27 | - | few
CASSEVAGGNEQFF | TGTGCCAGCAGCGAGGTAGCGGGGGGGAATGAGCAGTTCTTC | TRBJ2-1 | TRBV9 | TRBD2 | few
CASTALGSHADTQYF | TGTGCCAGCACGGCTCTTGGGTCCCACGCAGATACGCAGTATTTT | TRBJ2-3 | TRBV21-1 | - | many
CASSQPGLPYEQYF | TGTGCCAGCAGTCAGCCGGGTCTACCCTACGAGCAGTACTTC | TRBJ2-7 | TRBV12-3/TRBV12-4 | - | few
CASSQDLGPGYEQYF | TGCGCCAGCAGCCAAGATCTAGGCCCGGGCTACGAGCAGTACTTC | TRBJ2-7 | TRBV4-3 | - | many
CSVGDRTNYGYTF | TGCAGCGTTGGAGACAGAACTAACTATGGCTACACCTTC | TRBJ1-2 | TRBV29-1 | - | few
CASTDRVANYGYTF | TGTGCCAGCACCGACAGGGTTGCTAACTATGGCTACACCTTC | TRBJ1-2 | TRBV12-3/TRBV12-4 | TRBD1 | few
CASSVKNRGRETQYF | TGTGCCAGCAGCGTGAAGAACCGGGGGCGGGAGACCCAGTACTTC | TRBJ2-5 | TRBV9 | - | few
CASSPGPGEGYEQYF | TGCGCCAGCAGCCCCGGGCCAGGGGAGGGCTACGAGCAGTACTTC | TRBJ2-7 | TRBV4-1 | - | -
CSVEDLADRGDYGYTF | TGCAGCGTTGAAGATCTTGCGGACAGGGGTGACTATGGCTACACCTTC | TRBJ1-2 | TRBV29-1 | TRBD1 | few
CSVIPRRRGTGELFF | TGCAGTGTTATTCCACGGAGACGAGGAACCGGGGAGCTGTTTTTT | TRBJ2-2 | TRBV20-1 | - | -
CASSLVPAYNSPLHF | TGTGCCAGCAGCTTAGTGCCGGCTTATAATTCACCCCTCCACTTT | TRBJ1-6 | TRBV7-8 | - | few
CASSLQGAMGEQYF | TGTGCCAGCAGCCTCCAGGGCGCCATGGGCGAGCAGTACTTC | TRBJ2-7 | TRBV12-3/TRBV12-4 | - | few
CSERQGFTEAFF | TGCAGCGAACGACAGGGCTTCACTGAAGCTTTCTTT | TRBJ1-1 | TRBV29-1 | TRBD1 | -
CASSLRDTDTGELFF | TGTGCCAGCAGCTTGAGGGATACGGACACCGGGGAGCTGTTTTTT | TRBJ2-2 | TRBV5-5 | - | few
CAISEYGDRTGELFF | TGTGCCATCAGTGAATACGGGGATAGGACCGGGGAGCTGTTTTTT | TRBJ2-2 | TRBV10-3 | - | few
CASSTRQGASINEQFF | TGCGCCAGCAGCACCCGACAGGGGGCGTCTATCAATGAGCAGTTCTTC | TRBJ2-1 | TRBV5-1 | TRBD1 | few
CATLLGPSSYEQYF | TGTGCCACCCTTCTCGGGCCGAGCTCCTACGAGCAGTACTTC | TRBJ2-7 | TRBV28 | - | few
CASSFRSYQPQHF | TGTGCCAGCAGTTTTCGGAGCTATCAGCCCCAGCATTTT | TRBJ1-5 | TRBV12-3/TRBV12-4 | - | few
CASSVGLAGGDTQYF | TGTGCCAGCAGCGTAGGTCTAGCGGGGGGAGATACGCAGTATTTT | TRBJ2-3 | TRBV9 | TRBD2 | few
CATSDPRRGSSYNEQFF | TGTGCCACCAGTGACCCCCGAAGGGGGTCCTCCTACAATGAGCAGTTCTTC | TRBJ2-1 | TRBV24-1 | - | few
CASSFSGGTGGELFF | TGTGCCAGCAGTTTTTCGGGGGGAACGGGCGGGGAGCTGTTTTTT | TRBJ2-2 | TRBV12-3/TRBV12-4 | TRBD2 | -
CASSPDGRVNYGYTF | TGTGCCAGCAGCCCCGACGGCAGGGTCAACTATGGCTACACCTTC | TRBJ1-2 | TRBV6-1 | - | -
CASRSGTENTGELFF | TGTGCCAGCAGATCCGGGACAGAAAACACCGGGGAGCTGTTTTTT | TRBJ2-2 | TRBV14 | TRBD1 | -
CASSLTGGEYGYTF | TGCGCCAGCAGCTTGACAGGGGGCGAATATGGCTACACCTTC | TRBJ1-2 | TRBV5-1 | TRBD1 | -
CASSLGPGTSRSYQETQYF | TGCGCCAGCAGCTTGGGCCCCGGGACTTCACGATCGTACCAAGAGACCCAGTACTTC | TRBJ2-5 | TRBV5-1 | - | few
CASSGLAPWETQYF | TGTGCCAGCAGCGGACTAGCCCCTTGGGAGACCCAGTACTTC | TRBJ2-5 | TRBV28 | TRBD2 | -
CASSESNSGVKQYF | TGCGCCAGCAGTGAGTCCAATAGCGGGGTGAAGCAGTATTTT | TRBJ2-3 | TRBV10-2 | TRBD2 | -
CASSQVGAGQGRTGELFF | TGTGCCAGCAGCCAAGTTGGGGCGGGACAGGGACGCACCGGGGAGCTGTTTTTT | TRBJ2-2 | TRBV3-1 | TRBD1 | many
CSASVPSYNEQFF | TGCAGTGCTAGTGTCCCTAGCTACAATGAGCAGTTCTTC | TRBJ2-1 | TRBV20-1 | - | few
CASSLGDIYTGELFF | TGTGCCAGCAGCTTAGGGGACATCTACACCGGGGAGCTGTTTTTT | TRBJ2-2 | TRBV13 | - | -
CASSFDTDTEAFF | TGTGCCAGCAGCTTCGACACGGACACTGAAGCTTTCTTT | TRBJ1-1 | TRBV5-4 | - | -
CASSYPPTGTGKETQYF | TGTGCCAGCAGTTACCCCCCTACAGGGACAGGGAAAGAGACCCAGTACTTC | TRBJ2-5 | TRBV6-5 | TRBD1 | -
CASSEGPSSYNSPLHF | TGTGCCAGCAGTGAAGGTCCTAGCTCCTATAATTCACCCCTCCACTTT | TRBJ1-6 | TRBV25-1 | - | few
CASSLGAGAGYNEQFF | TGTGCCAGCAGCTTGGGGGCGGGGGCGGGCTACAATGAGCAGTTCTTC | TRBJ2-1 | TRBV5-5 | - | few
CASSPGQASTDTQYF | TGTGCCAGCAGCCCGGGACAGGCTAGCACAGATACGCAGTATTTT | TRBJ2-3 | TRBV27 | TRBD1 | -
CSARDFKASVTDTQYF | TGCAGTGCTAGAGATTTCAAAGCTAGCGTCACAGATACGCAGTATTTT | TRBJ2-3 | TRBV20-1 | - | few
CASSSRQGANEKLFF | TGTGCCAGCTCATCTCGACAGGGCGCTAATGAAAAACTGTTTTTT | TRBJ1-4 | TRBV18 | TRBD1 | -
CASSLGRGDSTDTQYF | TGCGCCAGCAGCTTGGGGCGGGGGGACTCCACAGATACGCAGTATTTT | TRBJ2-3 | TRBV5-1 | TRBD2 | -
CASSLAQYYGGVNEQFF | TGTGCCAGCAGCTTAGCGCAATATTACGGGGGAGTCAATGAGCAGTTCTTC | TRBJ2-1 | TRBV7-9 | - | few
CASRAGRSSYEQYF | TGTGCCAGCCGGGCCGGGAGAAGCTCCTACGAGCAGTACTTC | TRBJ2-7 | TRBV5-6 | - | -
CASSEKTQPQHF | TGTGCCAGCAGTGAAAAAACTCAGCCCCAGCATTTT | TRBJ1-5 | TRBV2 | - | few
CASSPGKGNTIYF | TGTGCCAGCAGCCCAGGGAAAGGAAACACCATATATTTT | TRBJ1-3 | TRBV12-3/TRBV12-4 | - | -
CASSSYRATAGETQYF | TGTGCCAGCAGTTCTTACAGGGCCACCGCGGGGGAGACCCAGTACTTC | TRBJ2-5 | TRBV27 | - | -
CASSFWGKLLDYGYTF | TGTGCCAGCAGTTTCTGGGGCAAACTACTAGACTATGGCTACACCTTC | TRBJ1-2 | TRBV27 | - | -
CSARSGTGGNNEQFF | TGCAGTGCTAGATCCGGGACAGGGGGTAATAATGAGCAGTTCTTC | TRBJ2-1 | TRBV20-1 | TRBD1 | -
CASSPGDRNTEAFF | TGCGCCAGCAGCCCTGGGGACAGGAACACTGAAGCTTTCTTT | TRBJ1-1 | TRBV5-1 | TRBD1 | many
CSVLGESIWETQYF | TGCAGTGTATTGGGGGAATCAATCTGGGAGACCCAGTACTTC | TRBJ2-5 | TRBV20-1 | - | few
CSATPGTLDEQFF | TGCAGTGCTACGCCGGGGACCTTGGATGAGCAGTTCTTC | TRBJ2-1 | TRBV20-1 | - | few
CASSLYLLGGDTQYF | TGTGCCAGCAGCTTGTACCTTTTGGGTGGAGATACGCAGTATTTT | TRBJ2-3 | TRBV5-4 | - | few
CASSLGPPSGGLYEQYF | TGTGCCAGCAGCTTAGGACCCCCTAGCGGGGGGCTATACGAGCAGTACTTC | TRBJ2-7 | TRBV11-2 | TRBD2 | -